The clone carrying this T cell receptor beta chain has more than one count but fewer than ten. This record belongs to a study of early T cells in non-severe SARS-CoV-2 infection. V was trimmed by 4 bases and J by 1 base, leaving 12 bases between them. Germline V gene data show CDR1 as SGHRS and CDR2 as YFSETQ. This CDR3 spans 14 amino acids. TCRdb used MiXCR to reprocess the 5' RACE reads, holding one entry per CDR3 protein. The table includes roughly 66,000 distinct CDR3 sequences, over 8% detected once. Sample: whole blood. The sequence came from an adult who was a healthcare worker with PCR-confirmed SARS-CoV-2 infection or an uninfected control (not recorded which). This chain joins TRBV5-1 and TRBJ2-7, with D unclear. CDR3 sequence reads: CASSTEAVSYEQYF. The CDR3 coding sequence is TGCGCCAGCAGCACTGAGGCGGTTTCCTACGAGCAGTACTTC.